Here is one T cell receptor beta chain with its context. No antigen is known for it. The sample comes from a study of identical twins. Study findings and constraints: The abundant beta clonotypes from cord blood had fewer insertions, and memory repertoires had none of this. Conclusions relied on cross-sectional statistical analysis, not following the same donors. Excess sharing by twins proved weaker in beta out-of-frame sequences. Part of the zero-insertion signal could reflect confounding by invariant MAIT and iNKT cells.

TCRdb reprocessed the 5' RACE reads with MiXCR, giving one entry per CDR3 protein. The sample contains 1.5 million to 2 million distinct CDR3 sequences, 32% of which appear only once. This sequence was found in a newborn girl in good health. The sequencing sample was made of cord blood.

CDR3 region: CASSLFSGSGNTIYF. For the CDR3, the DNA is TGTGCCAGCAGCTTATTCTCGGGATCTGGAAACACCATATATTTT. This sequence joins TRBV7-8 and TRBJ1-3; D is unclear. Germline CDR1 is SGHVS and CDR2 is FQNEAQ. The CDR3 is 15 residues long. Trimming shortened V by 2 bases and J by 1 base, and 9 bases separated the two germline ends.